This TCR beta chain was identified during a study of STAT5B mutations in CD4+ large granular lymphocyte leukemia. Whole-study results and caveats: Top patient clones used TRBV06 genes more often: 8/27 versus 2/35 in controls. Patient CD4-sorted repertoires looked more clonal than healthy CD4+ repertoires, even without putative leukemic clones. Higher CD4+ than CD8+ T-LGLL clonality might reflect small sample size.

This was a survey-level run. This table comes from immunoSEQ multiplex PCR, and its TCRdb copy is limited to in-frame clones, with some not included. The sample carries some 27,000 clones, just under 75% recorded once. Losses at the gene ends were 5 bases for V and 4 bases for J; bases not matched to a gene: 16. The CDR3 extends over 17 amino acids. Germline CDR1 reads KGHSH; CDR2 reads LQKENI. Regarding this clone: The antigen remains undetermined.

Sequencing input: CD4+ T cells from blood buffy coats. This sequence originates from a human donor in good health. This rearrangement joins TRBV18 to TRBJ2-7, with TRBD2 matching 8 bases. The chain's CDR3 is CASSSQPGTSVGYEQYF. CDR3 nucleotides: TGTGCCAGCTCATCCCAGCCCGGGACTAGTGTAGGATACGAGCAGTACTTC.